This T cell receptor beta chain was sequenced for a study of patients and donors after allogeneic stem cell transplantation. This clonotype has ten or more counts. TCRdb called the RT-PCR reads again in MiXCR, with one record for every CDR3 protein. This sample has some 880,000 distinct CDR3 sequences; about a sixth occur once, and the top ten carry 5.5% to 6.5%. V was trimmed by 0 bases and J by 1 base, leaving 12 bases between them. Looked up from germline, CDR1 is LGHNA and CDR2 is YNFKEQ. The CDR3 length is 16 residues. Sequenced input: blood, either unsorted or a sorted T cell fraction (not recorded which). This sequence joins TRBV4-2 and TRBJ1-1; maybe TRBD1 (6 bases). This clonotype originated in a human donor who was either an allogeneic HSCT recipient or a stem cell or donor lymphocyte infusion donor (not recorded which). It is not recorded whose cells these are; they may come from a transplant donor. The CDR3 DNA is TGTGCCAGCAGCCAAGAAATCGGACAGAGGAACACTGAAGCTTTCTTT. Protein product: CASSQEIGQRNTEAFF.